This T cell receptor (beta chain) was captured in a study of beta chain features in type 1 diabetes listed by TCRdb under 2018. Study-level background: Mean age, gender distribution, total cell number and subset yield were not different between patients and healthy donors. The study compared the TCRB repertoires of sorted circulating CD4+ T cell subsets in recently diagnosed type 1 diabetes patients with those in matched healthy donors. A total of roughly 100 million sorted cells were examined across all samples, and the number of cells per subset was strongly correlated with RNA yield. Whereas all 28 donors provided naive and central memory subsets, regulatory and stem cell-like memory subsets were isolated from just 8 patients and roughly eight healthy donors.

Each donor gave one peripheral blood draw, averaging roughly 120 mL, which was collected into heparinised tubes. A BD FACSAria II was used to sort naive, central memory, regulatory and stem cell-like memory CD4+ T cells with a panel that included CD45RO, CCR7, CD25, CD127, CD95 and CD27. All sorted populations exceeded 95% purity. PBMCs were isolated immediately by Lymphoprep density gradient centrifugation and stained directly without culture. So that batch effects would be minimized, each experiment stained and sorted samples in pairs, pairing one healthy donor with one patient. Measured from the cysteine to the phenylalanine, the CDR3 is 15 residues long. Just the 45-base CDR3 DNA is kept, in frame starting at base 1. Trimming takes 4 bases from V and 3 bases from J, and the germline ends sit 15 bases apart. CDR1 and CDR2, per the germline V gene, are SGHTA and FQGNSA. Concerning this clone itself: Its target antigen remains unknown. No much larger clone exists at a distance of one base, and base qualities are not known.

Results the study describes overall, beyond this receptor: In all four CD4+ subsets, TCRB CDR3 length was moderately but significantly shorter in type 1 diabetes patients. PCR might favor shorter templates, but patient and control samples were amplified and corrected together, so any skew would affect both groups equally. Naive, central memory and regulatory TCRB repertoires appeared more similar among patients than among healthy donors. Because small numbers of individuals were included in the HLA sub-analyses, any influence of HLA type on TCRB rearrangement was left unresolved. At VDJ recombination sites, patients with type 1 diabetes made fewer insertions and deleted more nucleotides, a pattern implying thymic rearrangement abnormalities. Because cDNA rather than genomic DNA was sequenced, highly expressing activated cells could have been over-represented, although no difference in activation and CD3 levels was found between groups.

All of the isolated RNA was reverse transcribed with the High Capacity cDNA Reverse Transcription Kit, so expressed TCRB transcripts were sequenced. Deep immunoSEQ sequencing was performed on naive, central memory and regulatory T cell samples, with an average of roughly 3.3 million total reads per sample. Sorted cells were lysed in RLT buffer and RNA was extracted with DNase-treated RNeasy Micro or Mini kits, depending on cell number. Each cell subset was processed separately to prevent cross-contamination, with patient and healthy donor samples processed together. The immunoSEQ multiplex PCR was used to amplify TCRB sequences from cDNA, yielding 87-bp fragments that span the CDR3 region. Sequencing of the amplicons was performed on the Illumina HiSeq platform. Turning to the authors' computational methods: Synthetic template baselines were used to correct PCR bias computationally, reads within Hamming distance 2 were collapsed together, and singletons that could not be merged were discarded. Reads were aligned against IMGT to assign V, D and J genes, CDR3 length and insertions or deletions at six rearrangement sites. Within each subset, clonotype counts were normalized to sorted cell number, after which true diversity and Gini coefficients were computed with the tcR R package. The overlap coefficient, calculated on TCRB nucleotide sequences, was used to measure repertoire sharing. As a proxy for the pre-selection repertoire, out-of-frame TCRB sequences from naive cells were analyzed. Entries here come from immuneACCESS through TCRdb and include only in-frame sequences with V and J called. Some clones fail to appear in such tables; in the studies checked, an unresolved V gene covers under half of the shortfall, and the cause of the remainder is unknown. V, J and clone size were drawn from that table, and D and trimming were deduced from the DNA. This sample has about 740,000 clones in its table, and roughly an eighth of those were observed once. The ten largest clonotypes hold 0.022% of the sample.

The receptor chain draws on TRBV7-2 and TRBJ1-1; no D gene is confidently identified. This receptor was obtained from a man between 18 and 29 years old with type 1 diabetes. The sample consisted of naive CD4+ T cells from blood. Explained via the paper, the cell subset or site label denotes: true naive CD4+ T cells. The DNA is TGTGCCAGCAGCTATTTTCGGGTCGGGGACACTGAAGCTTTCTTT. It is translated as CASSYFRVGDTEAFF.